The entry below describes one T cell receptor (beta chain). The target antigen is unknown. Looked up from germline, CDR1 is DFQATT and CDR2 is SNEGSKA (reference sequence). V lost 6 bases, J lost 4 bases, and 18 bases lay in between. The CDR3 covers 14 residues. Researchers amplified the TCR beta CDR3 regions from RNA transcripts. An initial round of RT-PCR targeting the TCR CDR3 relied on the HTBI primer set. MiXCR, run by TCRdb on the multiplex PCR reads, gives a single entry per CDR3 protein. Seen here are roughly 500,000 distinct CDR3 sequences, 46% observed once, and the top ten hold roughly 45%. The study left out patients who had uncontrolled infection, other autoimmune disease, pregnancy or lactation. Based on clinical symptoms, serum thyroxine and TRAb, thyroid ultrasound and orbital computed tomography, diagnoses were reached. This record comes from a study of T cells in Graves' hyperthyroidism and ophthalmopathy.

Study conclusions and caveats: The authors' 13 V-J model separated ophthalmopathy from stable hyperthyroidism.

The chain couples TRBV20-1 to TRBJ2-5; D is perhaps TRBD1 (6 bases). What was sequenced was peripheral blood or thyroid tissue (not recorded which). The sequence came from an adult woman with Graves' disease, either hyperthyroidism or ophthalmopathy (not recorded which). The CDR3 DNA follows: TGCAGTGCGACCGATCAGGGGAAGGGAGAGACCCAGTACTTC. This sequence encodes CSATDQGKGETQYF.